This T cell receptor (beta chain) emerged from a study of OX40 agonist ivuxolimab in advanced cancers. Turning to this clone: Antigen unknown.

Findings and caveats of the study: Clonal expansion was seen in CD4+ and CD8+ blood T cells by week 6 at 0.1 to 3.0 mg/kg. Certain nonresponding patients likewise had low normalized T-cell clonal expansion.

Per the germline V gene, CDR1 is SGHAT and CDR2 is FQNNGV. The CDR3 sequence is 15 residues long. The V and J ends lost 6 bases and 4 bases, in that order; junction bases with no gene match: 8. The method was immunoSEQ multiplex PCR; TCRdb's version includes in-frame clones alone and lacks a portion of them. The sample includes tens of thousands of clones, about 90% seen only once; the top ten take about 1%. The sample here was CD4+ or CD8+ T cells sorted from blood, taken in a trial of the OX40 agonist ivuxolimab. This TCR came from an adult with an advanced solid tumor such as melanoma, head and neck, liver or kidney cancer. The J gene is TRBJ1-2, the V gene TRBV11-2, with TRBD1 matching 10 bases. CDR3 protein: CASRRDRGQVYGYTF. The CDR3 region has the DNA TGTGCCAGCAGACGGGACAGGGGCCAAGTCTATGGCTACACCTTC.